This TCR beta chain is drawn from a study of cytomegalovirus exposure and HLA in healthy donors. Amplification used 60 Vbeta primers and 13 Jbeta primers. TCRdb keeps only in-frame clones here, not all; method: immunoSEQ multiplex PCR. The sample has 150,000 to 200,000 clones, 75% to 90% seen once. In the case of this clone: Antigen: not known.

Broader study findings: It was approximately 160 TCR beta chains that were listed as cytomegalovirus-associated.

This CDR3 has 16 residues. CDR1 and CDR2 from the germline V gene are LNHDA and SQIVND (reference sequence). Trimming took off 5 bases at V and 0 bases at J, with 16 bases between the two ends. The chain links TRBV19 to TRBJ1-2; D is possibly TRBD1 (6 bases). Input material: PBMCs. The source of this sequence is a young woman in good health and CMV-seronegative. Here the CDR3 DNA reads TGTGCCAGTAGTCTAATTCGACAGGCCACTAACTATGGCTACACCTTC. Its protein is CASSLIRQATNYGYTF. Full variable domain (outside the CDR3, taken from reference TRBV19 and TRBJ1-2): DGGITQSPKYLFRKEGQNVTLSCEQNLNHDAMYWYRQDPGQGLRLIYYSQIVNDFQKGDIAEGYSVSREKKESFPLTVTSAQKNPTAFYLCASSLIRQATNYGYTFGSGTRLTVV.